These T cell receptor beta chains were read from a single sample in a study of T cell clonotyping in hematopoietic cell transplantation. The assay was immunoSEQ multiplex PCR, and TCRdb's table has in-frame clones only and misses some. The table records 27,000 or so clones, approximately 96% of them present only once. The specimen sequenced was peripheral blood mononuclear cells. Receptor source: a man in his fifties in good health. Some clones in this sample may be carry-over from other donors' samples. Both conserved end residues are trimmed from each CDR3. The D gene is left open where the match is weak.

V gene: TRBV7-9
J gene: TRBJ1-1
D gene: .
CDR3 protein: ASSFLDGRPEAF

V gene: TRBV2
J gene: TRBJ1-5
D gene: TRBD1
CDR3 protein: ASSEGGTGSLYSNQPQH

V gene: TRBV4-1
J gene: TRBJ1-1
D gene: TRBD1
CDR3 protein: ASSGQGVTEAF

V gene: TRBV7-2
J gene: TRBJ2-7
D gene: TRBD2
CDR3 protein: ASSPMRGDEQY

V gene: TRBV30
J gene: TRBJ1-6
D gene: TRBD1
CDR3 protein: AWANQGASWSLH

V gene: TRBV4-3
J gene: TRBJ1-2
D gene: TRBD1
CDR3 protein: ASSQETGGTNYGYT

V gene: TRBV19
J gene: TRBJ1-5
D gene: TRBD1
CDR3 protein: ASRQGYNQPQH

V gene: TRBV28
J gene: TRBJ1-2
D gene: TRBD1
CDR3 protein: ASSGDRVAGYT

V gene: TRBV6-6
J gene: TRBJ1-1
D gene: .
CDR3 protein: ASRETDTEAF

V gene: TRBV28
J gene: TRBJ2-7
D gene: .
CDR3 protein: ASSLVSNSYEQY

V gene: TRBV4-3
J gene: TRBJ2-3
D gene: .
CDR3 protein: ARAPGQIIASTDTQY

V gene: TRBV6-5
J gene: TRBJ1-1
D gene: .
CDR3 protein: AAGRITEAF

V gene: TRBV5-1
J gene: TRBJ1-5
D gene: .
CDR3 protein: ASSLGGRDGQPQH

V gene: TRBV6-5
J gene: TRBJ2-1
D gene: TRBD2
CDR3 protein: ASSLAGGPYNEQF

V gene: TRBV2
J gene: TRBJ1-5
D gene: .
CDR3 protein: ASSEAGSYPNQPQH

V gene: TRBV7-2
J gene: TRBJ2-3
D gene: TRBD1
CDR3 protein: ASRDRGLGTDTQY

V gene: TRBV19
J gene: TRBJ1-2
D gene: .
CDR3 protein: ASSIIASYGYT

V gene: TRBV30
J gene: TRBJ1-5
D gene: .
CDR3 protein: AWSRSSNQPQH

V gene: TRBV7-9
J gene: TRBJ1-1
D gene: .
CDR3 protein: ASSFLSGNTEAF

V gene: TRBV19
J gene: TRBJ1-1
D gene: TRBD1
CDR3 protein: ASSPGGQVAF

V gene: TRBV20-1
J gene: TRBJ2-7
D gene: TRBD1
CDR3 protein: SALGQDWQY

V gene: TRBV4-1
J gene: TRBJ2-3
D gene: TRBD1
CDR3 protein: ASDTGANTDTQY

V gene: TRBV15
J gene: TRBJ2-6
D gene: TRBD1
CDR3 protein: ATSRAGGSGANVLT